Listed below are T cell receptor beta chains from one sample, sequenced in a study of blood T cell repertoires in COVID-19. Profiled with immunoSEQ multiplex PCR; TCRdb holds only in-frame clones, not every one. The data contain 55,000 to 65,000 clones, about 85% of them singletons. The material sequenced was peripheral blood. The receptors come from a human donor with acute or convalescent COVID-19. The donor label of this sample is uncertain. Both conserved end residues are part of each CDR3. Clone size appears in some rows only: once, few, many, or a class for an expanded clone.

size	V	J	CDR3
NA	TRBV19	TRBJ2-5	CASSIQGGQETQYF
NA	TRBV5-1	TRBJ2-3	CASSSQIGTDTQYF
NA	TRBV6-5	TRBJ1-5	CASSRDRLNQPQHF
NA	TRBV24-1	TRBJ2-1	CATSDSSGSSYNEQFF
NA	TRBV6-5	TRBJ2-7	CASRRTSKFDEQYF
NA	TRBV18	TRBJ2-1	CASSLDRGEQFF
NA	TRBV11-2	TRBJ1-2	CASSRRQAHSGVYGYTF
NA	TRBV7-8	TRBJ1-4	CASSLTGTATNEKLFF
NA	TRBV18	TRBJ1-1	CASSPMGAVAEAFF
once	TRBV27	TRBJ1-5	CASSFTGTGISQPQHF
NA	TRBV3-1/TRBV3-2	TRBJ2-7	CASSQGAKNGYEQYF
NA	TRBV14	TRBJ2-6	CASSPFGSGSFGANVLTF
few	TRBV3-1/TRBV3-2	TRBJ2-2	CASSLGAGELFF
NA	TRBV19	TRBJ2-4	CASSDIRGRGKNIQYF
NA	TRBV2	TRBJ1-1	CASRGTGYGNTEAFF
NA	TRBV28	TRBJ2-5	CASSYPQGGSQETQYF
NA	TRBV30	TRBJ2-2	CAWGLAGGVNTGELFF
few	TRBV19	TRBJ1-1	CASSPMVETRKAFF
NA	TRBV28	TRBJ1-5	CASTLDRGGNQPQHF
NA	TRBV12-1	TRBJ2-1	CASSFRGTPSPNNGEQFF
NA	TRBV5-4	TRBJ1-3	CASTSPGPGNTIYF
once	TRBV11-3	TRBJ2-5	CASSHTGGVETQYF
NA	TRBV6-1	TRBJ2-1	CASSETHGGRGAYNEQFF
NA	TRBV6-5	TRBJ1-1	CASRGQMLDTEAFF
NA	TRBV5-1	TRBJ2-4	CASSGGGFGKNIQYF
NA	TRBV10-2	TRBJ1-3	CASGAGDGTGNTIYF
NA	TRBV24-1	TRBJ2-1	CATSDIRGSSYNEQFF
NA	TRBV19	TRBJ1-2	CASMEQGASYGYTF
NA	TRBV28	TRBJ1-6	CASSLIGQDLNSPLHF
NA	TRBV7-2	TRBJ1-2	CASSLVMGQANYGYTF
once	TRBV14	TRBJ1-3	CASSRLTTGNTIYF
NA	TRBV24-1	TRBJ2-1	CATSDPALGAGGPHEQFF
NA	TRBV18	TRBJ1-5	CASSDRGDQPQHF
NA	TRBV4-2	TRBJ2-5	CASSPTPGETQYF
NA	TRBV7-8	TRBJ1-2	CASSSGQGRYGYTF
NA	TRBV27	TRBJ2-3	CASSLFGLAGVDTQYF
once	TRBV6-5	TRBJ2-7	CASSAGTGGYEQYF
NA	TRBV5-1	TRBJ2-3	CASSSGQGRVTDTQYF
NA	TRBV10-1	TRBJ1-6	CASSVAGIDSPLHF